The 12 T cell receptor beta chains below all came from one sample that was sequenced in a study of early stage breast cancer tumors. Libraries were prepared by immunoSEQ multiplex PCR; TCRdb keeps only in-frame clonotypes and omits some of them. The table lists approximately 70,000 clones, around 80% of them singletons. Sequences were obtained from blood. The source is a person in their forties with breast cancer.

This clone has just one count. V is TRBV5-6 and J is TRBJ2-1; 12 nucleotides agree with TRBD2. Germline V lookup: CDR1 SGHDT, CDR2 YYEEEE. Trimming took 0 bases from V and 8 from J; bases not matched to a gene: 9. This CDR3 is built from 17 residues. Written as DNA, the CDR3 is TGTGCCAGCAGCTTGGAGGTTCGGACTAGCGGGAATTATGAGCAGTTCTTC. Protein: CASSLEVRTSGNYEQFF.

The table lists this clone with a few counts. The chain carries TRBV6-6 and TRBJ2-7; 9 bases fit TRBD2. After removal of 2 bases from V and 5 bases from J, the junction contained 4 bases not matched to a gene. The length of the CDR3 is 14 residues. Germline V gives CDR1 MNHNY, CDR2 SVGAGI (reference sequence). In DNA, the CDR3 is TGTGCCAGCAGTTACGGACTAGCGATGAACGAGCAGTACTTC. Translation gives CASSYGLAMNEQYF.

The J gene is TRBJ1-4, the V gene TRBV27, with D hard to call. Trimming stripped 9 bases from V and 4 bases from J, with 15 bases between. This CDR3 comprises 14 residues. Germline CDR1 is MNHEY and CDR2 is SMNVEV (reference sequence). The CDR3 nucleotides are TGTGCCAGGACTAAGACGTCAAGTAATGAAAAACTGTTTTTT. It is translated as CARTKTSSNEKLFF. Supplemented by reference TRBV27 and TRBJ1-4, the full variable domain reads EAQVTQNPRYLITVTGKKLTVTCSQNMNHEYMSWYRQDPGLGLRQIYYSMNVEVTDKGDVPEGYKVSRKEKRNFPLILESPSPNQTSLYFCARTKTSSNEKLFFGSGTQLSVL.

The V call is TRBV19, the J call TRBJ2-4; 8 nucleotides line up with TRBD2. Germline V lookup: CDR1 LNHDA, CDR2 SQIVND (reference sequence). Trimming removed 4 bases from V and 2 bases from J; junction bases left unmatched: 7. CDR3 length: 16 residues. The DNA for the CDR3 is TGTGCCAGTAGTAGGGGCCTAGCGGGCTCCAAAAACATTCAGTACTTC. Translation gives CASSRGLAGSKNIQYF.

The chain recombines TRBV9 with TRBJ1-5, with unresolved D. Trimming left V 0 bases short and J 5 bases short, with 15 bases between. The germline gives CDR1 SGDLS, CDR2 YYNGEE. The CDR3 spans 16 residues. The CDR3 sequence: CASSVGVGHLDQPQHF. The CDR3 region has the DNA TGTGCCAGCAGCGTAGGAGTAGGGCATCTGGATCAGCCCCAGCATTTT.

V gene TRBV28 combines with J gene TRBJ1-1; a weak D match, TRBD1 (5 bases). Germline V gives CDR1 MDHEN, CDR2 SYDVKM. The ends were cut back, 1 base at V and 7 bases at J, with 13 bases in the middle. There are 14 residues in the CDR3. The CDR3, as DNA: TGTGCCAGCAGTTTATTATCTTCAGGGTATGAAGCTTTCTTT. The encoded protein is CASSLLSSGYEAFF.

The rearrangement joins TRBV29-1 to TRBJ1-4; 7 bases align to TRBD1. The CDR3 spans 16 residues. V lost 6 bases and J lost 0; bases outside the gene matches: 10. Germline CDR1 reads SQVTM; CDR2 reads ANQGSEA. The CDR3 is CSVSGGAFATNEKLFF. In nucleotides, the CDR3 is TGCAGCGTATCAGGGGGGGCATTTGCAACTAATGAAAAACTGTTTTTT.

The chain combines TRBV5-1 with TRBJ2-1, with 11 bases identical to TRBD2. This CDR3 spans 17 amino acids. From germline, CDR1 is SGHRS and CDR2 YFSETQ. Trimming took 0 bases from V and 7 from J; bases not matched to a gene: 9. CDR3 region: CASSLDPTSGRINEQFF. The CDR3 nucleotides are TGCGCCAGCAGCTTGGACCCTACTAGCGGGAGAATTAATGAGCAGTTCTTC.

This chain connects TRBV6-6 to TRBJ2-1; 10 nucleotides match TRBD2. Trimming removed 4 bases from V and 6 bases from J; junction bases left unmatched: 3. The CDR3 covers 14 residues. CDR1 MNHNY and CDR2 SVGAGI come from the germline V gene (reference sequence). The DNA for the CDR3 is TGTGCCAGCAGTTGGGGGACTAGCGTCAATGAGCAGTTCTTC. This codes for CASSWGTSVNEQFF.

The chain carries TRBV29-1 and TRBJ1-4, with D perhaps matching TRBD1 (6 bases). V was pared by 6 bases and J by 7 bases, with 18 bases between. In germline, CDR1 is SQVTM, CDR2 ANQGSEA. CDR3 size: 14 residues. The CDR3 DNA follows: TGCAGCGTCTGGGGGGGGCTCGGCGGTGAAAAACTGTTTTTT. Its protein product is CSVWGGLGGEKLFF.

V gene TRBV28 combines with J gene TRBJ2-7; 12 positions match TRBD2. Trimming cost V 5 bases and J 7 bases; bases outside gene matches: 9. Germline V gives CDR1 MDHEN, CDR2 SYDVKM. The CDR3 loop spans 15 amino acids. The CDR3 sequence is CASSTLAGGIGEQYF. The CDR3 nucleotides read TGTGCCAGCAGTACCCTAGCGGGAGGGATAGGGGAGCAGTACTTC.

This clone showed up just a few times. V gene TRBV30 combines with J gene TRBJ1-2; D call uncertain. With 6 bases removed from V and 2 bases from J, the gap between germline ends came to 7 bases. Germline lookup yields CDR1 GTSNPN and CDR2 SVGIG (reference sequence). The CDR3 covers 11 residues. CDR3 coding DNA: TGTGCCTGTATAGGGAACTATGGCTACACCTTC. It codes for CACIGNYGYTF.